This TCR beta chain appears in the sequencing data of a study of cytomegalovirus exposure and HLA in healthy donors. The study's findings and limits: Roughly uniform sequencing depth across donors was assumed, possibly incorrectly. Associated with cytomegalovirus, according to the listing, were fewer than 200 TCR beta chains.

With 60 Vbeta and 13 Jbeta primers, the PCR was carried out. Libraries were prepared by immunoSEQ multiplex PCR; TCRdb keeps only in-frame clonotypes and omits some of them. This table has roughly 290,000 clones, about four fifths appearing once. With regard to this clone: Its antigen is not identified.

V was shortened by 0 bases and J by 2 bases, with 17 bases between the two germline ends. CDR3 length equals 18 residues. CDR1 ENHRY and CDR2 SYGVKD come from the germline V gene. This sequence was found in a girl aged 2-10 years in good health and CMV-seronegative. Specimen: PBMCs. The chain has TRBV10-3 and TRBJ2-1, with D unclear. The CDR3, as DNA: TGTGCCATCAGTGAGTCGTTGGCAGCAGGTTTCCCCTACAATGAGCAGTTCTTC. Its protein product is CAISESLAAGFPYNEQFF.